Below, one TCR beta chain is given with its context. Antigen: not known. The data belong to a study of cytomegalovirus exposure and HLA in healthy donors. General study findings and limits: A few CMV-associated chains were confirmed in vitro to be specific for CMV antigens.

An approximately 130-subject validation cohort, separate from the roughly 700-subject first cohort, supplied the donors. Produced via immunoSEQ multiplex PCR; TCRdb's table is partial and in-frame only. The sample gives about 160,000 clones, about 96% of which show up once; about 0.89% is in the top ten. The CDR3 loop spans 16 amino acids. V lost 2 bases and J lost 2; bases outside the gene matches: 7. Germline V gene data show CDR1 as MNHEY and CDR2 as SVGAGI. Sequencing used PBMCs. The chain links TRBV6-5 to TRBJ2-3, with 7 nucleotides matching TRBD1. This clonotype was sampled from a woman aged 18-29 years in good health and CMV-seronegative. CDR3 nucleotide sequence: TGTGCCAGCAGTTACGAGGGGGCTATCCCCACAGATACGCAGTATTTT. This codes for CASSYEGAIPTDTQYF.